The T cell receptor (beta chain) described here comes from a study of T cell responses to AZD1222 COVID-19 vaccine. Measured with immunoSEQ multiplex PCR; TCRdb has only the in-frame clones, and not every one. This table has tens of thousands of clones, roughly 84% appearing once. The sample holds a few counts of this clone. The clonotype originates from an adult who received the AZD1222 COVID-19 vaccine. Sequencing used peripheral blood, obtained 28 days after the second AZD1222 dose.

The CDR3 DNA follows: TGTGCCAGCAGCTTCGGGACTAGCGGCCCTTCGTACGAGCAGTACTTC. Translation: CASSFGTSGPSYEQYF. This rearrangement joins TRBV7-2 to TRBJ2-7, with TRBD2 matching over 11 bases. Germline values: CDR1 SGHTA, CDR2 FQGNSA. There are 16 residues in the CDR3. J gave up 4 bases and V 3 bases, and 8 bases lay outside the gene matches. The full variable domain, rest sourced from reference TRBV7-2 and TRBJ2-7, is GAGVSQSPSNKVTEKGKDVELRCDPISGHTALYWYRQSLGQGLEFLIYFQGNSAPDKSGLPSDRFSAERTGGSVSTLTIQRTQQEDSAVYLCASSFGTSGPSYEQYFGPGTRLTVT.